Here is one T cell receptor beta chain with its context. This clone was seen more than once but under ten times. What antigen it recognizes has not been identified. Per-base qualities were not stored, and no clone one base away is much larger. The data belong to a study of CD8+ T cells in alopecia areata (dated by TCRdb to 2017 to 2018). General notes on the study: Treated patients were enrolled in an open-label pilot trial of oral tofacitinib, 5 to 10 mg twice daily, for moderate-to-severe alopecia areata. Patients stayed on tofacitinib for 6 to 18 months and then had 6 months of follow-up off drug so that delayed response and recurrence could be assessed. The SALT score, which quantifies the percentage of affected scalp surface area, was used to measure disease severity in treated patients. To study T cell clonal expansion in alopecia areata, the researchers applied high-throughput TCRbeta sequencing to both the C3H/HeJ mouse model and human patients. Scalp tissue and sorted CD4+ and CD8+ peripheral blood T cells from patchy and totalis/universalis alopecia areata patients and from healthy controls were covered by human TCRbeta sequencing. Tofacitinib-treated patients had biopsies at baseline and at 4 and 24 weeks of treatment, with a later scalp biopsy in several patients. Scalp clonality was compared among normal scalp (n=4), patchy alopecia areata scalp (n=8), and alopecia totalis/universalis scalp (n=8). RNA came from the PAXgene miRNA kit for fixed scalp, the miRNeasy kit for PBMCs, and the RNeasy kit for mouse skin. TCRbeta CDR3 regions were amplified by immunoSEQ multiplex PCR using 35 Vbeta forward and 13 Jbeta reverse primers. Results the study describes overall, beyond this receptor: TCR sequences shared between patients were less clear than in mice, possibly partly because of HLA diversity in the patient population. Compared with normal scalp, lesional scalp, particularly in alopecia totalis/universalis, had higher clonality and more expanded CD8+ clones, which suggests antigenic drive. With tofacitinib, both scalp clonality and the number of expanded CD8+ clones among the top 100 scalp clones went down significantly. Unlike mouse skin, where gammadelta T cells dominate, normal human skin contains resident alphabeta T cells that get sequenced too, which complicates analysis of the scalp TCR repertoire. Many expanded lesional clones persisted in scalp and blood during tofacitinib treatment, which may partly explain relapse after stopping treatment. Because the treated cohort was small and included a single nonresponder, larger studies are needed to assess links between baseline CD8+ expansion and response.

From a lookup of the germline V gene, CDR1 and CDR2 are MNHEY and SVGAGI. The CDR3 holds 16 amino acids from the cysteine to the phenylalanine. The kept DNA is CDR3 alone, 48 bases in frame from the first base. Here V drops 2 bases and J drops 2 bases, and the junction holds 8 bases not matched to any gene. The sample's treatment or condition, from its label and the paper: oral pan-JAK inhibitor, 5-10 mg twice daily. Lesional scalp punch biopsies and peripheral blood were obtained from alopecia areata patients. PBMCs were isolated by density centrifugation and stained for CD3, CD4 and CD8, and CD4+ and CD8+ T cells were sorted on a FACSAria. Receptor amplification or capture employed the immunoSEQ multiplex PCR assay. To provide template for TCR sequencing, every sample had RNA extracted and reverse transcribed into cDNA. SuperScript III was used for first-strand cDNA synthesis, primed with a 2:1 mix of oligo-dT and random hexamers. A synthetic immune receptor repertoire was used to gauge amplification bias, and whatever bias remained was removed computationally. Turning to the authors' computational methods: Raw reads were preprocessed to remove errors, and CDR3 was defined according to IMGT conventions as the region from the conserved cysteine to phenylalanine. Clonality was computed by normalizing Shannon entropy by log2 of the number of productive unique TCRs and subtracting the result from 1. Whether scalp clones were CD4 or CD8 was inferred by matching scalp TCRbeta sequences against CD4 and CD8 repertoires sorted from blood. The source is immuneACCESS, and TCRdb retained only in-frame sequences with V and J called. Part of the clones is not carried over; for the studies checked, unresolved V genes explain less than half of this, and the remainder is unexplained. V and J calls and clone size follow that table, whereas D and trimming were derived from the DNA. The sample profile shows 200,000 or so clones; around two fifths of them were found once. The ten top clones hold almost 0.5% of the sample.

The clonotype comes from a human donor with alopecia areata. The chain couples TRBV6-5 to TRBJ1-2; 7 junctional bases match TRBD1. This specimen was CD4+ T cells sorted from blood, taken at week 34, from a patient treated with tofacitinib. The CDR3 here reads CASSYQAGQTNYGYTF. Read as DNA, the sequence is TGTGCCAGCAGTTACCAAGCGGGACAGACCAACTATGGCTACACCTTC.